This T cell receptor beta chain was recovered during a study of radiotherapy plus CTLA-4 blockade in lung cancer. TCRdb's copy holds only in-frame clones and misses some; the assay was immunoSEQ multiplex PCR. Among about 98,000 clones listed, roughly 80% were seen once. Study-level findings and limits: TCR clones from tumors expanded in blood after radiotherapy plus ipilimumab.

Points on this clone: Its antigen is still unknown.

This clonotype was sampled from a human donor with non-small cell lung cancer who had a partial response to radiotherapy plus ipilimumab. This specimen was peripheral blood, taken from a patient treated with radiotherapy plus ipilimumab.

CDR3 coding DNA: TGTGCCAGCAGCGACGCCCGGGTTAACTCTGGAAACACCATATATTTT. Translating gives CASSDARVNSGNTIYF. This chain connects TRBV11-2 to TRBJ1-3, with D unresolved. The CDR3 extends over 16 amino acids. Germline CDR1 is SGHAT and CDR2 is FQNNGV. V was clipped by 5 bases and J by 0 bases, with 14 bases between them.